This T cell receptor (beta chain) emerged from a study of blood T cell repertoires in COVID-19. Study-wide context: T cells, B-cell-depleted T cells, or PBMCs provided the cDNA or gDNA that served as material.

Original handling: Using reference gene primer amplification, nucleated cell counts were estimated. Here immunoSEQ multiplex PCR was the method, and the copy in TCRdb shows in-frame clones only, minus some. The V and J calls and clone size were taken over from that table, and D and trimming were inferred from the DNA. The top ten clones hold approximately 1.3% of a sample with 250,000 to 300,000 clones, around 93% of them seen once. The specimen sequenced was PBMCs or T cells enriched from blood (not recorded which). This receptor was identified in a human donor in a cohort exposed to, infected with or recovered from COVID-19 (not recorded which). The donor label of this sample is uncertain.

The CDR3 DNA sequence: TGCAGTGCTAGTGCTTTGACAGGGGGGACTGAAGCTTTCTTT. Translation gives CSASALTGGTEAFF. The chain carries TRBV20-1 and TRBJ1-1, with 9 positions matching TRBD1. The CDR3 sequence is 14 residues long. The germline CDR1 and CDR2 sequences are DFQATT and SNEGSKA (reference sequence). V was pared by 3 bases and J by 5 bases, with 7 bases of the junction left unmatched.